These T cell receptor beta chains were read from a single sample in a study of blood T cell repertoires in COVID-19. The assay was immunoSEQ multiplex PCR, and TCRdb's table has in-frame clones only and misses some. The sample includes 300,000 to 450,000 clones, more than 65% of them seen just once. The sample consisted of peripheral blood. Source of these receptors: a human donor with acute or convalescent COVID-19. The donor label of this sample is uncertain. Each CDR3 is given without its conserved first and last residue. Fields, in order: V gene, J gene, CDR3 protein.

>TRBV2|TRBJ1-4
ASSHPGQGSNEKLF
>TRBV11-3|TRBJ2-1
ASSLDPAGSTYNEQF
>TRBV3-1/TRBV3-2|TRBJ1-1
ASRIGRVMNTEAF
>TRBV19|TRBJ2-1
ASSIPTWTGGAGNEQF
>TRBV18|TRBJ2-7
ASSPILGQGAYEQY
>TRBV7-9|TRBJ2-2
ASSSYRGELF
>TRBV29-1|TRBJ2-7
SVGLAASYEQY
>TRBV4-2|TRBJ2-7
ASSQATGVGYEQY
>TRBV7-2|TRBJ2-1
ASRDRALDEQF
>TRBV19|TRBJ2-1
ASTGGSGSYNEQF
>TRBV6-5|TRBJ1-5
ASRFDRRYQPQH
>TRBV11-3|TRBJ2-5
ASRSGQEETQY
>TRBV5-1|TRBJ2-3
ASSLEPPRTSGRVDTQY
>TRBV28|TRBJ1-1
EAGGRTEAF
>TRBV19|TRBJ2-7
ASSPRLAGLREQY
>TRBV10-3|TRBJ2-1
ATAGTGLSNEQF
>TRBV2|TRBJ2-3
ASSEGQVYTDTQY
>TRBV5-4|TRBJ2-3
ASSLPEGQGNTDTQY
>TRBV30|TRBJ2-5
AWSVSSRGRETQY
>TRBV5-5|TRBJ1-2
ASSLGGTGYT
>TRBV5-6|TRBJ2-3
ASSVAGASGSSDTQY
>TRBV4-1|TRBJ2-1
ASSQEPGLLFGL
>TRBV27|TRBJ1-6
ASSLRGGSYNSPLH
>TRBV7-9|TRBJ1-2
ASSRMNRGYGYT
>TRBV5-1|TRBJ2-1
ASSLAYRGPVGKYNEQF
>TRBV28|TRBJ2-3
ASAEGGDTQY
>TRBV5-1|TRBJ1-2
ASSLWAVDGYT
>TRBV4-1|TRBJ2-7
ASSTGQGSYEQY
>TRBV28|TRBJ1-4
ASSLRQGREKLF
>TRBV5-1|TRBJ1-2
ASSLAGVEGGYT
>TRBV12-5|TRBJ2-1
ASSPGQGYNEQF
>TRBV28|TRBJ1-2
ASSRGQGYGYT
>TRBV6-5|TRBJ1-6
ASILSRGLGSPLH
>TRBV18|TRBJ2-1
ASSRQIGGKRSYNEQF
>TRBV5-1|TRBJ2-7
ASSPGTVSSYEQY
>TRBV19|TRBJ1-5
ASSIEEGAQPQH
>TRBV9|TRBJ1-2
ASSLGRLNYGYT
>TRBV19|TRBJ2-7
ASSATSGSFYGQY